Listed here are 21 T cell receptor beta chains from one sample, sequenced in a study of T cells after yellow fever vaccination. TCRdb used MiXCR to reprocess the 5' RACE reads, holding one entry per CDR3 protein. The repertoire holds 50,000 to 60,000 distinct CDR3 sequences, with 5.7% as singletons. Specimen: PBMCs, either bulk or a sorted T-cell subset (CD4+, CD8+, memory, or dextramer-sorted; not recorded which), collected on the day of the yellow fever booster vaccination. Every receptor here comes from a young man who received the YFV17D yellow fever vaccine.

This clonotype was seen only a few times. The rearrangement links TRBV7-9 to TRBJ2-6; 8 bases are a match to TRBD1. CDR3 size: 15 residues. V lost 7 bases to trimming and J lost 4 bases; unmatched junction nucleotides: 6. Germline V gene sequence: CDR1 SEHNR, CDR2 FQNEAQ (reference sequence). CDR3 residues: CASNRGFGGANVLTF. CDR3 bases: TGTGCCAGCAACAGGGGGTTTGGAGGGGCCAACGTCCTGACTTTC. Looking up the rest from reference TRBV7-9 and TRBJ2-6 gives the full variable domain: DTGVSQNPRHKITKRGQNVTFRCDPISEHNRLYWYRQTLGQGPEFLTYFQNEAQLEKSRLLSDRFSAERPKGSFSTLEIQRTEQGDSAMYLCASNRGFGGANVLTFGAGSRLTVL.

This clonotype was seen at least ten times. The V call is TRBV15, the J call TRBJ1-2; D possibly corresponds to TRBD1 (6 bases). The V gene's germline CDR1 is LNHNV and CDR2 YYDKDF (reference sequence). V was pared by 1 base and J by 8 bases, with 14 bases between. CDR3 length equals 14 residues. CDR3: CATSRGAGAQGYTF. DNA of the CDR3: TGTGCCACCAGCAGAGGAGCGGGGGCGCAGGGCTACACCTTC.

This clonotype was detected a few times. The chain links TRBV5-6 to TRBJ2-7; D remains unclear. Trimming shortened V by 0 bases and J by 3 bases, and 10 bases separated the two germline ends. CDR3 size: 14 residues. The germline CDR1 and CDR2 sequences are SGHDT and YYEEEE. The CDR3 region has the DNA TGTGCCAGCAGCTTGGCGACCGAAGGCTACGAGCAGTACGTC. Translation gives CASSLATEGYEQYV.

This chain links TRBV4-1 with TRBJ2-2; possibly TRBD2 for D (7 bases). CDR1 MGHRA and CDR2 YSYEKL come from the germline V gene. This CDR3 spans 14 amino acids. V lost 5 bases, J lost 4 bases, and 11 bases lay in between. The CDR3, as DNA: TGCGCCAGCAGCAGAGGGGGGGTCACCGGGGAGCTGTTTTTT. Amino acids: CASSRGGVTGELFF.

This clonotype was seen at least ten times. CDR3 DNA: TGCGCCAGAAAACCGGGACAGGGCCTTTGCTTCTCCTACAATGAGCAGTTCTTC. This translates into CARKPGQGLCFSYNEQFF. This chain connects TRBV23-1 to TRBJ2-1; TRBD1 agrees at 9 bases. TRBV23-1 is an ORF for which the function is uncertain. The CDR3 contains 18 residues. V dropped 9 bases and J dropped 0; count of bases not matched to a gene: 15.

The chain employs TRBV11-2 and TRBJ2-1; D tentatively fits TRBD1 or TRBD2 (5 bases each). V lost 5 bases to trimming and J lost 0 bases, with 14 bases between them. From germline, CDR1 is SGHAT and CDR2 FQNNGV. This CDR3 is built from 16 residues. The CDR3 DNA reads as TGTGCCAGCAGCCGGGACGGCTTTAGCTCCTACAATGAGCAGTTCTTC. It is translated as CASSRDGFSSYNEQFF.

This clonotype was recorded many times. The CDR3 reads CASSRPGQKTYEQYF. The CDR3, as DNA: TGTGCCAGCAGCCGACCGGGACAGAAAACCTACGAGCAGTACTTC. This chain links TRBV7-2 with TRBJ2-7, with TRBD1 matching over 7 bases. Germline V gene data show CDR1 as SGHTA and CDR2 as FQGNSA. V dropped 5 bases and J dropped 2; count of bases not matched to a gene: 9. The CDR3 has 15 residues.

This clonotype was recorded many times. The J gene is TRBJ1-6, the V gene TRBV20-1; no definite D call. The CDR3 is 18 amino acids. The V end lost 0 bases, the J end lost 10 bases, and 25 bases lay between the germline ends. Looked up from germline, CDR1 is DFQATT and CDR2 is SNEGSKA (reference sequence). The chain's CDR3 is CSARDLGREGSARSPLHF. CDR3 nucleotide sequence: TGCAGTGCTAGAGATCTTGGGCGGGAGGGTAGCGCGCGATCACCCCTCCACTTT.

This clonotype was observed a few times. DNA for the CDR3: TGTGCCAGCAGCTTATATGCGGGTTTGAAAGAGACCCAGTACTTC. This codes for CASSLYAGLKETQYF. This chain joins TRBV7-9 and TRBJ2-5, with D maybe TRBD2 (5 bases). The V end was cut by 2 bases, the J end by 3 bases, with 13 bases between. The germline V gene encodes CDR1 SEHNR and CDR2 FQNEAQ (reference sequence). CDR3 length: 15 amino acids.

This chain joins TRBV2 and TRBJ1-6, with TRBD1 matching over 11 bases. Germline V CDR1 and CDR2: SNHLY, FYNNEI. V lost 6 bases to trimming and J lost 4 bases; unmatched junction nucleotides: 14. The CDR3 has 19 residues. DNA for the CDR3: TGTGCCAGCAGGCCCGGACAGGGGGCGAAGGAGGCATATAATTCACCCCTCCACTTT. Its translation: CASRPGQGAKEAYNSPLHF.

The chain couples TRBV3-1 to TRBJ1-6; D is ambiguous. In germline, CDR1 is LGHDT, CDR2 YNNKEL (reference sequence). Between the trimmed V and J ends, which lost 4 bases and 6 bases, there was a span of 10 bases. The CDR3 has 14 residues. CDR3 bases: TGTGCCAGCAGCCTGACCGGACTTAATTCACCCCTCCACTTT. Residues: CASSLTGLNSPLHF.

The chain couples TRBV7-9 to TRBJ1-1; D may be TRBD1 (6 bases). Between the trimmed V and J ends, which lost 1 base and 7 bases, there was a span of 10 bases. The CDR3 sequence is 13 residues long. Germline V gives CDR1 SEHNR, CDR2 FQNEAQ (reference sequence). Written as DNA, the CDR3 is TGTGCCAGCAGCTTAGGGGGGCGCGTTGAAGCTTTCTTT. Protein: CASSLGGRVEAFF.

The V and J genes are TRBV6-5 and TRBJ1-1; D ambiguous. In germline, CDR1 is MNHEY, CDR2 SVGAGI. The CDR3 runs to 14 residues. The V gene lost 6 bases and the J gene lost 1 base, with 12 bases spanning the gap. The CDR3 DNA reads TGTGCCAGCAGGTCGGCAGGCCCGAACACTGAAGCTTTCTTT. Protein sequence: CASRSAGPNTEAFF.

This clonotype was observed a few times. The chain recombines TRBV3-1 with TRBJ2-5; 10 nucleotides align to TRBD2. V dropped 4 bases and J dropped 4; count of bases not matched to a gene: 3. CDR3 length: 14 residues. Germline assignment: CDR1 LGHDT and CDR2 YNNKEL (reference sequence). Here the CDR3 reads CASSRRTSGETQYF. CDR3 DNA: TGTGCCAGCAGCCGTCGGACTAGCGGAGAGACCCAGTACTTC.

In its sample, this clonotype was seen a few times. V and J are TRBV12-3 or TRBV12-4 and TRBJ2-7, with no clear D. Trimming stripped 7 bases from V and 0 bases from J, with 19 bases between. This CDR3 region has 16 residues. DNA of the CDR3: TGTGCCAGCATCCCCAGCAAAGGGATAGGCTCCTACGAGCAGTACGTC. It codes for CASIPSKGIGSYEQYV.

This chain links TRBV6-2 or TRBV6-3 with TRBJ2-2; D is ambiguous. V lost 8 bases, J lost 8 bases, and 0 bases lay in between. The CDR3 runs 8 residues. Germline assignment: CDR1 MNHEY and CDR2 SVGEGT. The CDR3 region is CASGELFF. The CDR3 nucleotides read TGTGCCAGCGGGGAGCTGTTTTTT.

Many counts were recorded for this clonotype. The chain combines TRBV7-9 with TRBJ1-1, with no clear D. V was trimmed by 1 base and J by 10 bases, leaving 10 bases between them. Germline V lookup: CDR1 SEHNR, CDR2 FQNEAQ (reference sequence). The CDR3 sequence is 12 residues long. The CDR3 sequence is CASSLEIVGAFF. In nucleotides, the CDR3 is TGTGCCAGCAGCTTAGAGATAGTGGGAGCTTTCTTT.

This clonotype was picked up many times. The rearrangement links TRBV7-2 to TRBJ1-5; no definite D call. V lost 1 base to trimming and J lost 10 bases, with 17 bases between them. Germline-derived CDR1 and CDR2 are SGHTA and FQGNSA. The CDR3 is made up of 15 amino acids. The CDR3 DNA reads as TGTGCCAGCAGCTTAGTTCTGGAGACCGTAGCTCCCCAGCATTTT. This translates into CASSLVLETVAPQHF.

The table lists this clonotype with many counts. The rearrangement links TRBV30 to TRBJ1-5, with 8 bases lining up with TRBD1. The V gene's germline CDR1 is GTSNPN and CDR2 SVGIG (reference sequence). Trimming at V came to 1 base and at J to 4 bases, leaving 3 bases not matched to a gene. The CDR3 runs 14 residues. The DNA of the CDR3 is TGTGCCTGGAGTGCCGGACAGGGAAATCAGCCCCAGCATTTT. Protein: CAWSAGQGNQPQHF. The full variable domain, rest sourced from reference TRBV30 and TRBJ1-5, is SQTIHQWPATLVQPVGSPLSLECTVEGTSNPNLYWYRQAAGRGLQLLFYSVGIGQISSEVPQNLSASRPQDRQFILSSKKLLLSDSGFYLCAWSAGQGNQPQHFGDGTRLSIL.

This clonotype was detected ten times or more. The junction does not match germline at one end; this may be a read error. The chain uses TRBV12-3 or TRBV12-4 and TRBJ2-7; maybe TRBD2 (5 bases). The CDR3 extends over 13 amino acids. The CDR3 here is CASSLASSHEQYF. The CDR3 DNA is TGTGCCAGCAGTTTGGCTAGCTCCCACGAGCAGTACTTC.

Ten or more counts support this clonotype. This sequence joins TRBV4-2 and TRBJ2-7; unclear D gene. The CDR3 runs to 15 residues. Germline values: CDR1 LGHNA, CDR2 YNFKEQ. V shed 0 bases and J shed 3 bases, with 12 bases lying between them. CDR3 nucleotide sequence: TGTGCCAGCAGCCAAGAATCTTTTGGGGACTACGAGCAGTACGTC. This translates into CASSQESFGDYEQYV.